This passage covers 20 T cell receptor beta chains from one sample sequenced in a study of regulatory T cells in long-lasting Graves disease. Regarding time point: newly diagnosed GD, antithyroid drugs for less than 3 months. Extracted PBMC RNA gave rise to the TCR library. CDR3 regions were amplified by Arm-PCR using iRepertoire HTBI primers to build TCR beta libraries. TCRdb reanalysed the multiplex PCR reads using MiXCR and keeps one entry per CDR3 protein. This table holds 350,000 to 500,000 distinct CDR3 sequences, around 15% found once. The same data also went into a second study, on T cells in Graves' hyperthyroidism and ophthalmopathy.

The specimen comprised peripheral blood mononuclear cells (PBMCs), sampled at new diagnosis, from a patient treated with antithyroid drugs. The receptor source for this set is a woman aged 45-60 years with Graves disease.

In this sample, this clonotype turned up a few times. V and J are TRBV13 and TRBJ1-5; 10 nucleotides align to TRBD1. The CDR3 has 15 amino acids. CDR1 PRHDT and CDR2 FYEKMQ come from the germline V gene (reference sequence). V lost 5 bases and J lost 5; bases outside the gene matches: 6. This chain's CDR3 is CASSRGQGMDQPQHF. The CDR3 nucleotides are TGTGCCAGCAGCCGGGGACAGGGGATGGATCAGCCCCAGCATTTT.

This clonotype has at least ten counts. V is TRBV12-3 or TRBV12-4 and J is TRBJ1-3; D gene uncertain. The CDR3 consists of 14 residues. Trimming left V 3 bases short and J 0 bases short, with 6 bases between. The CDR3 here is CASSFGSSGNTIYF. As DNA, the CDR3 is TGTGCCAGCAGTTTCGGCTCCTCTGGAAACACCATATATTTT.

This clonotype has ten or more counts. The V call is TRBV12-3 or TRBV12-4, the J call TRBJ1-5; D is perhaps TRBD1 (5 bases). V was shortened by 3 bases and J by 6 bases, with 15 bases between the two germline ends. This CDR3 contains 15 residues. The CDR3 DNA reads as TGTGCCAGCAGTTTGGCTTCTGGGGGGGGTCAGCCCCAGCATTTT. Amino acid sequence: CASSLASGGGQPQHF.

This clonotype was seen at least ten times. V usage is TRBV7-8 and J usage is TRBJ2-7; the D is unclear. From germline, CDR1 is SGHVS and CDR2 FQNEAQ. Trimming took off 5 bases at V and 7 bases at J, with 18 bases between the two ends. The length of the CDR3 is 14 residues. This chain's CDR3 is CASSPGAGLGEQYF. The CDR3 DNA sequence: TGTGCCAGCAGCCCCGGCGCTGGGCTCGGGGAGCAGTACTTC.

J is TRBJ2-7 and V is TRBV5-1; 8 nucleotides line up with TRBD2. V was clipped by 4 bases and J by 2 bases; unmatched bases: 11. This CDR3 contains 16 residues. Germline V gene sequence: CDR1 SGHRS, CDR2 YFSETQ. As DNA, the CDR3 is TGCGCCAGCAGCGAGGCTAGCGGGCTGTATACCTACGAGCAGTACTTC. This encodes CASSEASGLYTYEQYF.

This clonotype was observed a few times. The chain employs TRBV19 and TRBJ1-2; possibly TRBD1 for D (6 bases). The germline gives CDR1 LNHDA, CDR2 SQIVND (reference sequence). This CDR3 comprises 14 residues. V lost 0 bases and J 9 bases, leaving 14 bases between the germline ends. CDR3 coding DNA: TGTGCCAGTAGTATAGAATCGACAGGTTCGAGCTACACCTTC. As protein: CASSIESTGSSYTF.

In its sample, this clonotype was seen a few times. This chain uses TRBV5-4 with TRBJ2-1, with 13 bases matching TRBD2. The CDR3 totals 15 residues. Germline V lookup: CDR1 SGHNT, CDR2 YYREEE (reference sequence). Trimming removed 3 bases from V and 5 bases from J; junction bases left unmatched: 2. The CDR3 nucleotides are TGTGCCAGCAGCTGGGGACTAGCGGGGAACAATGAGCAGTTCTTC. This codes for CASSWGLAGNNEQFF. Based on the CDR3 plus reference TRBV5-4 and TRBJ2-1, the full variable domain is ETGVTQSPTHLIKTRGQQVTLRCSSQSGHNTVSWYQQALGQGPQFIFQYYREEENGRGNFPPRFSGLQFPNYSSELNVNALELDDSALYLCASSWGLAGNNEQFFGPGTRLTVL.

This clonotype came up a few times. The genes are TRBV2 and TRBJ2-1; D is undetermined. The CDR3 spans 14 residues. Germline V gene sequence: CDR1 SNHLY, CDR2 FYNNEI. Trimming took 8 bases from V and 4 from J, leaving 15 bases between them. CDR3 in DNA: TGTGCCAGCTCTTCGGCCCAGACGTACAATGAGCAGTTCTTC. This encodes CASSSAQTYNEQFF.

There are many counts of this clonotype. The V and J genes are TRBV6-5 and TRBJ2-3; 12 nucleotides match TRBD2. Germline V gives CDR1 MNHEY, CDR2 SVGAGI. This CDR3 is built from 17 residues. Losses at the gene ends were 0 bases for V and 4 bases for J; bases not matched to a gene: 5. As DNA, the CDR3 is TGTGCCAGCAGTTACTCGGGACTAGCGGGTGACCCAGATACGCAGTATTTT. Translation gives CASSYSGLAGDPDTQYF.

This clonotype was found many times. V gene TRBV2 combines with J gene TRBJ2-5; TRBD1 agrees at 10 bases. The CDR3 has 15 residues. Looked up from germline, CDR1 is SNHLY and CDR2 is FYNNEI. Trimming took 6 bases from V and 3 from J; bases not matched to a gene: 7. This CDR3 is CASSRDRGQEETQYF. The CDR3 DNA follows: TGTGCCAGCAGCCGGGACAGGGGTCAGGAAGAGACCCAGTACTTC. The full variable domain, completed using reference TRBV2 and TRBJ2-5, is EPEVTQTPSHQVTQMGQEVILRCVPISNHLYFYWYRQILGQKVEFLVSFYNNEISEKSEIFDDQFSVERPDGSNFTLKIRSTKLEDSAMYFCASSRDRGQEETQYFGPGTRLLVL.

This chain joins TRBV5-1 and TRBJ2-1; TRBD2 matches at 11 bases. The CDR3 sequence is 15 residues long. Germline CDR1 is SGHRS and CDR2 is YFSETQ. V shed 3 bases and J 6 bases; nucleotides not matched to a gene: 5. The CDR3 here is CASSYGLAGLNEQFF. Here the CDR3 DNA reads TGCGCCAGCAGCTACGGACTAGCGGGCCTCAATGAGCAGTTCTTC.

The rearrangement uses TRBV10-2 and TRBJ1-4; D is uncertain. Trimming shortened V by 2 bases and J by 5 bases, and 6 bases separated the two germline ends. This CDR3 is built from 13 residues. Per germline, CDR1 WSHSY and CDR2 SAAADI. CDR3 sequence reads: CASSETVNEKLFF. CDR3 DNA: TGCGCCAGCAGTGAGACAGTAAATGAAAAACTGTTTTTT.

The V and J genes are TRBV4-1 and TRBJ2-3, with 11 bases identical to TRBD2. The CDR3 totals 17 residues. V was pared by 0 bases and J by 8 bases, with 10 bases of the junction left unmatched. The germline gives CDR1 MGHRA, CDR2 YSYEKL. CDR3 residues: CASSQETSGNLRGTQYF. CDR3 bases: TGCGCCAGCAGCCAAGAGACTAGCGGGAATTTAAGGGGTACGCAGTATTTT.

This clonotype was observed at least ten times. CDR3 DNA sequence: TGTGCCTGGAGTAAGGCAGGGACCAACTATGGCTACACCTTC. Encoded protein: CAWSKAGTNYGYTF. The chain carries TRBV30 and TRBJ1-2, with D possibly matching TRBD1 (5 bases). V was clipped by 2 bases and J by 2 bases, with 12 bases between them. This CDR3 has 14 amino acids. Per germline, CDR1 GTSNPN and CDR2 SVGIG (reference sequence). The variable domain in full, completed from reference TRBV30 and TRBJ1-2, reads SQTIHQWPATLVQPVGSPLSLECTVEGTSNPNLYWYRQAAGRGLQLLFYSVGIGQISSEVPQNLSASRPQDRQFILSSKKLLLSDSGFYLCAWSKAGTNYGYTFGSGTRLTVV.

The genes are TRBV27 and TRBJ1-6; D remains ambiguous. Looked up from germline, CDR1 is MNHEY and CDR2 is SMNVEV (reference sequence). This CDR3 contains 13 residues. Trimming removed 3 bases at V and 7 bases at J, with 7 bases between. This CDR3 is CASSFTTNSPLHF. The DNA for the CDR3 is TGTGCCAGCAGTTTCACAACGAATTCACCCCTCCACTTT.

The table lists this clonotype with many counts. V is TRBV7-3 and J is TRBJ1-1; D is ambiguous. In germline, CDR1 is SGHTA, CDR2 FQGTGA. The V gene lost 5 bases and the J gene lost 3 bases, with 10 bases spanning the gap. The CDR3 sequence is 13 residues long. The chain's CDR3 is CASSPGVDTEAFF. DNA for the CDR3: TGTGCCAGCAGCCCGGGTGTTGACACTGAAGCTTTCTTT.

CDR3 nucleotides: TGTGCCAGTAGTTGGGACGATATGGGCGAGCAGTACTTC. This gives the protein CASSWDDMGEQYF. The chain combines TRBV19 with TRBJ2-4, with D tentatively TRBD1 or TRBD2 (5 bases each). The J call may be incorrect, as the DNA end agrees better with TRBJ2-7. This CDR3 has 13 amino acids. Germline V gene data show CDR1 as LNHDA and CDR2 as SQIVND (reference sequence).

This clonotype has a count of ten or more. V is TRBV3-1 and J is TRBJ2-7, with 7 positions matching TRBD2. V was pared by 0 bases and J by 0 bases, with 2 bases of the junction left unmatched. CDR3 size: 15 residues. Germline V gene sequence: CDR1 LGHDT, CDR2 YNNKEL (reference sequence). The CDR3 here is CASSQDLAVSYEQYF. The CDR3 DNA is TGTGCCAGCAGCCAAGATCTAGCGGTCTCCTACGAGCAGTACTTC.

Many counts were recorded for this clonotype. The rearrangement links TRBV9 to TRBJ1-1, with a tentative D call TRBD1 (5 bases). The length of the CDR3 is 12 residues. V was clipped by 4 bases and J by 9 bases, with 13 bases between them. The germline CDR1 and CDR2 sequences are SGDLS and YYNGEE. The chain's CDR3 is CASSPGDGKAFF. The CDR3 coding sequence is TGTGCCAGCAGCCCGGGGGACGGTAAAGCTTTCTTT.

This chain joins TRBV6-1 and TRBJ2-3; the match to TRBD1 covers 9 bases. The CDR3 consists of 14 residues. Germline lookup yields CDR1 MNHNS and CDR2 SASEGT. The ends lost 10 bases at V and 1 base at J; junction bases unmatched: 6. CDR3 loop: CANDRGTGTDTQYF. CDR3 nucleotides: TGTGCCAACGACAGGGGGACGGGCACAGATACGCAGTATTTT.